The rows below give T cell receptor beta chains drawn from one sample of a study of OX40 agonist ivuxolimab in advanced cancers. Clones were read by immunoSEQ multiplex PCR, and TCRdb kept only the in-frame ones, dropping some. The sample records roughly 64,000 clones, approximately 79% being singletons. The specimen comprised CD4+ or CD8+ T cells sorted from blood, sampled in a trial of the OX40 agonist ivuxolimab. The origin of the receptors is an adult with an advanced solid tumor such as melanoma, head and neck, liver or kidney cancer. Each CDR3 is given with its conserved first and last residue.

V	J	CDR3
TRBV4-1	TRBJ1-2	CASSHLQGQGSGYTF
TRBV5-4	TRBJ2-5	CASSPSLPRSQETQYF
TRBV25-1	TRBJ2-5	CASSAEETQYF
TRBV27	TRBJ2-3	CASSYAANPTDTQYF
TRBV27	TRBJ2-3	CASSLLLAGGQDTQYF
TRBV7-2	TRBJ1-6	CASSWSNSPLHF
TRBV5-1	TRBJ1-6	CASRRTGTASLSPLHF
TRBV7-9	TRBJ1-1	CASSAEGQLEAKAFF
TRBV28	TRBJ2-4	CASSLGNIQYF
TRBV30	TRBJ2-7	CAWRSSPGRNEQYF
TRBV5-1	NA	CASSLAAGGPHEQYF
TRBV2	TRBJ2-7	CASSQNYEQYF
TRBV9	TRBJ2-3	CASSMAGITDTQYF
TRBV6-5	TRBJ1-2	CASSTHLNYGYTF
TRBV11-2	TRBJ1-5	CASSLDLTSNQPQHF
TRBV19	TRBJ1-1	CASSLKDRRNTEAFF
TRBV11-3	TRBJ2-7	CASSLLAGGSAEQYF
TRBV27	TRBJ2-3	CASSFGLGTDTQYF
TRBV7-6	TRBJ2-1	CASSPRPSGSNEQFF
TRBV6-5	TRBJ1-5	CASRSGPRSNQPQHF
TRBV27	TRBJ2-3	CASSLRGTDTQYF
TRBV2	TRBJ2-7	CASIYAYEQYF
TRBV9	TRBJ1-5	CASSVADSNQPQHF
TRBV25-1	TRBJ2-7	CASSGDPGQSNTYEQYF
TRBV30	TRBJ2-3	CAWSVPGGAVDTQYF
TRBV30	TRBJ1-2	CAWSISISRPGDGYTF
TRBV30	TRBJ1-1	CAWVDRGPLDTEAFF
TRBV9	TRBJ2-6	CASSGRNLGANVLTF
TRBV7-2	TRBJ1-5	CASSLVSWQPQHF
TRBV6-1	TRBJ2-3	CASSGGTSGGVVDTQYF
TRBV28	TRBJ2-7	CASSLSNPYEQYF
TRBV19	TRBJ1-1	CASSIGQGGAEAFF
TRBV7-8	TRBJ1-5	CASSREGDRTRRGNQPQHF
TRBV28	NA	CASSLGTYEQYF
TRBV6-1	TRBJ2-1	CASSVGGRVNEQFF
TRBV7-9	TRBJ2-7	CASREREGSYEQYF
TRBV18	TRBJ2-5	CASSPQETQYF
TRBV5-1	TRBJ1-4	CASSFSTTTNEKLFF
TRBV18	TRBJ1-2	CASSPAGTAANYGYTF
TRBV6-5	TRBJ2-5	CASSRQWNQETQYF
TRBV18	TRBJ2-7	CASSPGQEYYEQYF
TRBV9	TRBJ2-2	CASSVSAGANTGELFF
TRBV27	TRBJ2-7	CASSLLVPGGPGEQYF